This T cell receptor beta chain stems from a study of shared clonotypes between healthy human individuals. Broader study findings: Naive subsets generally exceeded memory subsets in estimated richness.

Samples underwent the assay at deep level. Sequencing was performed with immunoSEQ multiplex PCR; in TCRdb, only in-frame clones are kept and a portion is missing. The table has a few million clones, approximately 90% seen once; the top ten hold 0.11% to 0.15%. Deletions cut 1 base from V and 2 bases from J, with 8 bases between. CDR1 is LNHNV, CDR2 YYDKDF, per germline (reference sequence). This CDR3 region has 14 residues. With regard to this clone: Its antigen is as yet unknown.

The TCR comes from a man between 18 and 35 years old in good health. The sample consisted of naive CD4+ T cells sorted from blood. Stated subset: CD45RA+ positively selected. The rearrangement links TRBV15 to TRBJ2-5; TRBD1 might be the D (6 bases). CDR3 protein: CATSRGTAQETQYF. The CDR3 DNA sequence: TGTGCCACCAGCAGAGGGACAGCTCAAGAGACCCAGTACTTC.